This T cell receptor (beta chain) emerged from a study of blood T cell repertoires in COVID-19. Study-wide background: The origin of the acute and convalescent COVID-19 samples was the United States, Italy and Spain. From T cells, B-cell-depleted T cells, or PBMCs came the material, which was cDNA or gDNA.

Two consecutive negative NP/OP PCR tests, clearance, or resolved symptoms defined Cohort 3 recovery. Repertoires were generated with immunoSEQ multiplex PCR, while TCRdb's copy carries only in-frame clones and drops some. This sample has around 390,000 clones, with 85% to 90% found just once. V lost 5 bases and J 10 bases, leaving 9 bases between the germline ends. CDR3 length: 11 residues. CDR1 is SEHNR, CDR2 FQNEAQ, per germline (reference sequence). The gene calls are TRBV7-9 and TRBJ2-1, with D possibly being TRBD2 (6 bases). The origin of this receptor is a woman between 45 and 65 years old who had recovered from COVID-19. Sequenced sample: PBMCs or T cells enriched from blood (not recorded which). The CDR3, as DNA: TGTGCCAGCAGCGTCCGGGAGGAGCAGTTCTTC. Translated, it gives CASSVREEQFF.